Below, 19 T cell receptor beta chains from the same sample are listed, as sequenced in a study of shared T cell receptors in the human thymus (dated by TCRdb to 2020 to 2023). Preparation of the library involved the immunoSEQ multiplex PCR assay. Sourced from immuneACCESS, this table was stored by TCRdb with only in-frame sequences that have V and J called. A share of the clones is absent; for the studies checked, an unresolved V gene accounts for under half, and the remainder has no known explanation. The sample table holds about 710,000 clones, of which over 75% were seen once. Of the sample, roughly 0.0087% falls within the top ten clones. The sample also formed part of further work on human thymus T cells.

Sequenced sample: thymocytes. These receptors originate from a boy under three years old with a congenital heart defect. Donor details come from another sample of the same person, matched by shared clones.

The chain joins TRBV14 to TRBJ2-3; weak D call: TRBD1 (5 bases). The germline V gene encodes CDR1 SGHDN and CDR2 FVKESK. Trimming stripped 4 bases from V and 3 bases from J, with 26 bases between. This CDR3 is built from 19 residues. Written as DNA, the CDR3 is TGTGCCAGCAGCCTAAAACCTTACCCTCGACAGCTTATTACAGATACGCAGTATTTT. Translating it yields CASSLKPYPRQLITDTQYF.

J is TRBJ2-5 and V is TRBV13, with TRBD2 matching over 9 bases. J was trimmed by 5 bases and V by 0 bases; bases with no gene match: 4. CDR1 PRHDT and CDR2 FYEKMQ come from the germline V gene (reference sequence). The CDR3 is 15 amino acids. The CDR3 loop is CASSLGRGGLETQYF. The CDR3 DNA is TGTGCCAGCAGCTTAGGGCGGGGGGGCCTCGAGACCCAGTACTTC.

The chain has TRBV4-1 and TRBJ1-2; D is ambiguous. V lost 2 bases, J lost 2 bases, and 6 bases lay in between. This CDR3 has 13 amino acids. Germline CDR1 is MGHRA and CDR2 is YSYEKL. CDR3 sequence reads: CASSQSLNYGYTF. CDR3 nucleotide sequence: TGCGCCAGCAGCCAATCATTGAACTATGGCTACACCTTC.

The chain uses TRBV5-6 and TRBJ2-3; TRBD1 agrees at 12 bases. Germline V gene sequence: CDR1 SGHDT, CDR2 YYEEEE. The trim removed 1 base at V and 3 bases at J, leaving 9 bases unmatched. The CDR3 consists of 18 residues. The CDR3 DNA is TGTGCCAGCAGCTTGCCGGGACAGGGGGCGCGAGGGACAGATACGCAGTATTTT. Translating it yields CASSLPGQGARGTDTQYF.

This clone showed up just a few times. The rearrangement links TRBV5-1 to TRBJ1-1; D uncertain. CDR3 length equals 14 residues. CDR1 and CDR2 (germline): SGHRS, YFSETQ. Trimming pared 2 bases from V and 4 bases from J, leaving 12 bases between. The DNA of the CDR3 is TGCGCCAGCAGCTTTTCAGGTCGGGGCACTGAAGCTTTCTTT. Translating gives CASSFSGRGTEAFF. The full variable domain, rest sourced from reference TRBV5-1 and TRBJ1-1, is KAGVTQTPRYLIKTRGQQVTLSCSPISGHRSVSWYQQTPGQGLQFLFEYFSETQRNKGNFPGRFSGRQFSNSRSEMNVSTLELGDSALYLCASSFSGRGTEAFFGQGTRLTVV.

The V gene is TRBV19, the J gene TRBJ1-5, with no clear D. Germline V gene data show CDR1 as LNHDA and CDR2 as SQIVND (reference sequence). The CDR3 runs 14 residues. V was cut by 3 bases and J by 0 bases, with 6 bases left in between. CDR3 coding DNA: TGTGCCAGTAGTATTGAGAGTAGCAATCAGCCCCAGCATTTT. Translation: CASSIESSNQPQHF.

With regard to this clone: A junction boundary mismatches the germline segment, possibly from a read error. This chain joins TRBV20-1 and TRBJ2-5; 7 bases match TRBD1. This CDR3 is built from 11 residues. The germline V gene encodes CDR1 DFQATT and CDR2 SNEGSKA (reference sequence). The CDR3: CSARGLRGSNF. The CDR3 region has the DNA TGCAGTGCTAGAGGGCTCAGGGGGTCGAACTTC.

This chain connects TRBV27 to TRBJ1-6; 7 bases line up with TRBD1. In germline, CDR1 is MNHEY, CDR2 SMNVEV (reference sequence). Trimming removed 6 bases from V and 0 bases from J; junction bases left unmatched: 8. The length of the CDR3 is 17 residues. The CDR3 nucleotides are TGTGCCAGCAGCCCACAGGGGCCGAGCTCCTATAATTCACCCCTCCACTTT. Translated: CASSPQGPSSYNSPLHF.

This clone was recorded only once. V usage is TRBV11-2 and J usage is TRBJ1-5, with D possibly TRBD1 on 6 matching bases. Per the germline V gene, CDR1 is SGHAT and CDR2 is FQNNGV. The CDR3 has 15 residues. Trimming took off 4 bases at V and 2 bases at J, with 12 bases between the two ends. The CDR3 loop reads CASSSGAGGNQPQHF. The CDR3 nucleotides read TGTGCCAGCAGCTCCGGGGCAGGGGGCAATCAGCCCCAGCATTTT.

The chain joins TRBV9 to TRBJ2-5; 8 nucleotides align to TRBD2. CDR1 SGDLS and CDR2 YYNGEE come from the germline V gene. J gave up 4 bases and V 2 bases, and 13 bases lay outside the gene matches. This CDR3 is built from 17 residues. The CDR3 DNA is TGTGCCAGCAGCGTCGGGAGGGGTTATCCCGGAAGAGAGACCCAGTACTTC. Protein: CASSVGRGYPGRETQYF. Looking up the rest from reference TRBV9 and TRBJ2-5 gives the full variable domain: DSGVTQTPKHLITATGQRVTLRCSPRSGDLSVYWYQQSLDQGLQFLIQYYNGEERAKGNILERFSAQQFPDLHSELNLSSLELGDSALYFCASSVGRGYPGRETQYFGPGTRLLVL.

This clone was found a few times. The chain employs TRBV5-8 and TRBJ1-1; the D is unclear. The V gene lost 5 bases and the J gene lost 3 bases, with 20 bases spanning the gap. Germline CDR1 and CDR2: SGHTS and YDEGEE. The CDR3 extends over 16 amino acids. The CDR3 DNA reads as TGTGCCAGCAGTTGGTCTCTCTCGGGAGTTGACACTGAAGCTTTCTTT. Translating gives CASSWSLSGVDTEAFF.

The sample holds one count of this clone. The chain is built from TRBV5-4 and TRBJ2-5; TRBD1 is a possible D gene (6 bases). CDR1 SGHNT and CDR2 YYREEE come from the germline V gene (reference sequence). The CDR3 totals 13 residues. Trimming pared 6 bases from V and 3 bases from J, leaving 12 bases between. CDR3 nucleotide sequence: TGTGCCAGCACCCAAGGGGGAGAAGAGACCCAGTACTTC. This gives the protein CASTQGGEETQYF.

The genes are TRBV2 and TRBJ1-1; 9 bases are shared with TRBD1. CDR3 length: 15 amino acids. The germline CDR1 and CDR2 sequences are SNHLY and FYNNEI. Trimming removed 5 bases from V and 0 bases from J; junction bases left unmatched: 4. The CDR3 sequence is CASSLRDRVNTEAFF. The CDR3 DNA reads as TGTGCCAGCAGTTTGCGGGACAGGGTGAACACTGAAGCTTTCTTT. The full variable domain, completed using reference TRBV2 and TRBJ1-1, is EPEVTQTPSHQVTQMGQEVILRCVPISNHLYFYWYRQILGQKVEFLVSFYNNEISEKSEIFDDQFSVERPDGSNFTLKIRSTKLEDSAMYFCASSLRDRVNTEAFFGQGTRLTVV.

The chain links TRBV15 to TRBJ2-4; 11 positions agree with TRBD2. This CDR3 has 19 amino acids. Germline values: CDR1 LNHNV, CDR2 YYDKDF (reference sequence). With 0 bases clipped from V and 0 bases from J, the junction kept 7 bases outside the gene matches. DNA of the CDR3: TGTGCCACCAGCAGAGATCCTGCGGGACTAGCGGAAGCCAAAAACATTCAGTACTTC. Translation: CATSRDPAGLAEAKNIQYF.

A few counts support this clone. The V gene is TRBV4-1, the J gene TRBJ2-4; 7 bases map to TRBD1. Germline CDR1 and CDR2: MGHRA and YSYEKL. Trimming at V came to 2 bases and at J to 10 bases, leaving 11 bases not matched to a gene. The CDR3 is made up of 15 amino acids. CDR3 nucleotides: TGCGCCAGCAGCCAAACCGGGACAGCCATAGGGATTCAGTACTTC. Residues: CASSQTGTAIGIQYF.

The gene calls are TRBV5-5 and TRBJ2-2; 8 bases agree with TRBD1. The CDR3 totals 14 residues. The ends lost 6 bases at V and 6 bases at J; junction bases unmatched: 7. The germline CDR1 and CDR2 sequences are SGHKS and YYEKEE (reference sequence). Written as DNA, the CDR3 is TGTGCCAGCACAGGGGGCACGATCCCCGGGGAGCTGTTTTTT. This gives the protein CASTGGTIPGELFF.

V is TRBV5-1 and J is TRBJ2-7; maybe TRBD1 (6 bases). This CDR3 region has 15 residues. CDR1 is SGHRS, CDR2 YFSETQ, per germline. The V end was cut by 1 base, the J end by 2 bases, with 13 bases between. The CDR3 DNA reads as TGCGCCAGCAGCTTGTCTGGGACACCTACCTACGAGCAGTACTTC. It is translated as CASSLSGTPTYEQYF.

V and J are TRBV6-1 and TRBJ1-2; 8 nucleotides match TRBD1. Germline V gives CDR1 MNHNS, CDR2 SASEGT. Trimming at V came to 2 bases and at J to 6 bases, leaving 11 bases not matched to a gene. CDR3 length: 16 amino acids. The CDR3 protein is CASSENPLDRGDGYTF. DNA of the CDR3: TGTGCCAGCAGTGAAAATCCCCTTGACAGGGGAGATGGCTACACCTTC.

J is TRBJ2-7 and V is TRBV7-9; 9 positions agree with TRBD1. Germline loops: CDR1 SEHNR, CDR2 FQNEAQ (reference sequence). This CDR3 has 14 residues. The V gene end was trimmed by 5 bases and the J gene end by 5 bases; junction bases not matched to a gene: 7. The CDR3 here is CASSTGTGFNEQYF. CDR3 in DNA: TGTGCCAGCAGCACCGGGACAGGGTTCAACGAGCAGTACTTC.